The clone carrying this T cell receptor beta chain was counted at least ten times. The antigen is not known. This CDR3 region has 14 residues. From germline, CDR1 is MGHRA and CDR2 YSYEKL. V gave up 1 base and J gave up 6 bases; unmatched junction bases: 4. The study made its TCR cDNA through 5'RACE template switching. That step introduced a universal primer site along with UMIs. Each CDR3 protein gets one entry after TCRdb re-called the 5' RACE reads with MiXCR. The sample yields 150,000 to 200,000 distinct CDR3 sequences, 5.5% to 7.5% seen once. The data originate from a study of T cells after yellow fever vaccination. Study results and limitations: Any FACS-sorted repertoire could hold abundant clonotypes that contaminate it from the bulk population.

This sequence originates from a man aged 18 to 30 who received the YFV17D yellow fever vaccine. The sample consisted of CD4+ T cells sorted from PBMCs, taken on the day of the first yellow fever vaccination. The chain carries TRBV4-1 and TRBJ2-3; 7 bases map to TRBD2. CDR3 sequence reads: CASSQVGAGDTQYF. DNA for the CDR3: TGCGCCAGCAGCCAAGTCGGAGCGGGGGATACGCAGTATTTT.